Listed here are 18 T cell receptor beta chains from one sample, sequenced in a study of blood T cell repertoires in COVID-19. Data came from immunoSEQ multiplex PCR; TCRdb stores just in-frame clones and leaves some out. The table records over 250,000 clones, less than 85% of them present only once. Sequencing was performed on peripheral blood. These TCRs come from a human donor with COVID-19, enrolled during active disease. The donor label of this sample is uncertain.

This rearrangement joins TRBV9 to TRBJ2-7; TRBD2 agrees at 8 bases. With 0 bases clipped from V and 1 base from J, the junction kept 3 bases outside the gene matches. The CDR3 contains 15 residues. Germline lookup yields CDR1 SGDLS and CDR2 YYNGEE. The CDR3 loop reads CASSVESGRSYEQYF. Here the CDR3 DNA reads TGTGCCAGCAGCGTAGAGAGCGGGAGATCCTACGAGCAGTACTTC.

CDR3 sequence (DNA): TGTGCCAGCAGCTCAACCGGGACTAACAATGAGCAGTTCTTC. Translating it yields CASSSTGTNNEQFF. This sequence joins TRBV7-3 and TRBJ2-1; 7 bases are shared with TRBD2. Per germline, CDR1 SGHTA and CDR2 FQGTGA. V trimming: 4 bases; J trimming: 5 bases; junction bases outside the gene matches: 5. The CDR3 has 14 residues.

The chain has TRBV28 and TRBJ2-7; perhaps TRBD1 as D (5 bases). The germline V gene has CDR1 MDHEN and CDR2 SYDVKM. The CDR3 totals 14 residues. Trimming took off 2 bases at V and 1 base at J, with 9 bases between the two ends. The CDR3: CASSLINRSYEQYF. The CDR3 nucleotides read TGTGCCAGCAGTTTAATTAACAGGTCCTACGAGCAGTACTTC. Based on the CDR3 plus reference TRBV28 and TRBJ2-7, the full variable domain is DVKVTQSSRYLVKRTGEKVFLECVQDMDHENMFWYRQDPGLGLRLIYFSYDVKMKEKGDIPEGYSVSREKKERFSLILESASTNQTSMYLCASSLINRSYEQYFGPGTRLTVT.

CDR3 DNA: TGTGCCAGCAGCGCTTCCGGGACAGGCACCTACGAGCAGTACTTC. Its protein is CASSASGTGTYEQYF. The chain uses TRBV9 and TRBJ2-7; the match to TRBD1 covers 8 bases. From germline, CDR1 is SGDLS and CDR2 YYNGEE. The CDR3 runs to 15 residues. V trimming: 3 bases; J trimming: 2 bases; junction bases outside the gene matches: 7. Full variable domain (remainder filled in from reference TRBV9 and TRBJ2-7): DSGVTQTPKHLITATGQRVTLRCSPRSGDLSVYWYQQSLDQGLQFLIQYYNGEERAKGNILERFSAQQFPDLHSELNLSSLELGDSALYFCASSASGTGTYEQYFGPGTRLTVT.

V is TRBV7-2 and J is TRBJ1-2, with 8 bases identical to TRBD1. Germline CDR1 reads SGHTA; CDR2 reads FQGNSA. The CDR3 runs to 15 residues. J gave up 7 bases and V 4 bases, and 11 bases lay outside the gene matches. The CDR3 DNA reads as TGTGCCAGCAGCTCCCTAGGCAGGGGGCTGTTTGGCTACACCTTC. Encoded protein: CASSSLGRGLFGYTF.

V is TRBV5-1 and J is TRBJ2-3, with D possibly matching TRBD2 (6 bases). V lost 1 base to trimming and J lost 1 base, with 13 bases between them. Germline V gives CDR1 SGHRS, CDR2 YFSETQ. This CDR3 contains 16 residues. The CDR3 coding sequence is TGCGCCAGCAGCTTGTTGGATCCGGGAGGCACAGATACGCAGTATTTT. This gives the protein CASSLLDPGGTDTQYF.

This clone was seen once. V usage is TRBV10-3 and J usage is TRBJ2-3; D perhaps matches TRBD2 (6 bases). This CDR3 comprises 14 residues. In germline, CDR1 is ENHRY, CDR2 SYGVKD. V shed 10 bases and J shed 1 base, with 15 bases lying between them. CDR3 DNA: TGTGCCAGTGATAGCGGTAGGGGCACAGATACGCAGTATTTT. This encodes CASDSGRGTDTQYF.

The chain couples TRBV19 to TRBJ2-1; tentatively, D is TRBD2 (6 bases). Germline values: CDR1 LNHDA, CDR2 SQIVND (reference sequence). CDR3 length equals 12 residues. The germline V and J ends were trimmed by 5 bases and 9 bases, with 11 bases remaining between them. The CDR3 DNA sequence: TGTGCCAGTAGTTCCGGACTACCTGAGCAGTTCTTC. It yields the protein CASSSGLPEQFF.

This sequence joins TRBV7-8 and TRBJ2-1; 14 positions agree with TRBD2. The CDR3 has 16 residues. Looked up from germline, CDR1 is SGHVS and CDR2 is FQNEAQ. V gave up 7 bases and J gave up 7 bases; unmatched junction bases: 9. CDR3 coding DNA: TGTGCCAGCACTTTGCCGGGGACTAGCGGGAGTAATGAGCAGTTCTTC. Protein sequence: CASTLPGTSGSNEQFF.

CDR3: CASSIVTGKGTEAFF. DNA of the CDR3: TGTGCCAGTAGTATAGTGACAGGAAAAGGGACTGAAGCTTTCTTT. The rearrangement uses TRBV19 and TRBJ1-1; perhaps TRBD1 as D (6 bases). The CDR3 is 15 residues long. CDR1 and CDR2 from the germline V gene are LNHDA and SQIVND (reference sequence). Trimming took 1 base from V and 5 from J, leaving 14 bases between them.

The V call is TRBV25-1, the J call TRBJ2-7; D remains ambiguous. Trimming took 3 bases from V and 7 from J, leaving 7 bases between them. The germline CDR1 and CDR2 sequences are MGHDK and SYGVNS. The CDR3 runs to 11 residues. CDR3 sequence (DNA): TGTGCCAGCAGTGATGGAGTGGAGCAGTACTTC. It translates to CASSDGVEQYF.

The chain carries TRBV30 and TRBJ2-3, with 9 bases that match TRBD2. With 4 bases clipped from V and 1 base from J, the junction kept 3 bases outside the gene matches. This CDR3 has 14 amino acids. CDR1 and CDR2 from the germline V gene are GTSNPN and SVGIG (reference sequence). CDR3 in amino acids: CAWNRGRGTDTQYF. The DNA of the CDR3 is TGTGCCTGGAATCGCGGGAGGGGCACAGATACGCAGTATTTT. Full variable domain (remainder filled in from reference TRBV30 and TRBJ2-3): SQTIHQWPATLVQPVGSPLSLECTVEGTSNPNLYWYRQAAGRGLQLLFYSVGIGQISSEVPQNLSASRPQDRQFILSSKKLLLSDSGFYLCAWNRGRGTDTQYFGPGTRLTVL.

The chain links TRBV5-1 to TRBJ2-7, with 10 bases matching TRBD2. CDR1 is SGHRS and CDR2 is YFSETQ in the germline V gene. The CDR3 runs to 16 residues. J lost 1 base, V lost 4 bases, and 8 bases had no gene match. CDR3 nucleotides: TGCGCCAGCAGCGCCATCCTAGCGGGGGAGTCCTACGAGCAGTACTTC. Its translation is CASSAILAGESYEQYF.

This clone was detected only once. This chain uses TRBV29-1 with TRBJ1-2, with D tentatively TRBD1 (6 bases). CDR1 SQVTM and CDR2 ANQGSEA come from the germline V gene. The CDR3 covers 13 residues. With 6 bases removed from V and 2 bases from J, the gap between germline ends came to 13 bases. CDR3 loop: CSVSGTSNYGYTF. CDR3 in DNA: TGCAGCGTATCCGGGACATCCAACTATGGCTACACCTTC.

The genes are TRBV25-1 and TRBJ2-7; TRBD1 might be the D (5 bases). The CDR3 contains 13 residues. Germline V gene data show CDR1 as MGHDK and CDR2 as SYGVNS. Trimming left V 6 bases short and J 2 bases short, with 11 bases between. The CDR3 spells CASRGDSAYEQYF. The CDR3 nucleotides are TGTGCCAGCAGAGGAGACAGTGCCTACGAGCAGTACTTC.

The chain links TRBV29-1 to TRBJ1-5; 10 nucleotides line up with TRBD1. After removal of 6 bases from V and 7 bases from J, the junction contained 6 bases not matched to a gene. The CDR3 consists of 13 residues. Germline V CDR1 and CDR2: SQVTM, ANQGSEA. Written as DNA, the CDR3 is TGCAGCGTGGGGGGGACAGGGGAACAGCCCCAGCATTTT. It translates to CSVGGTGEQPQHF.

The CDR3 loop is CAISLGGEQYF. CDR3 bases: TGTGCCATCAGCCTGGGGGGCGAGCAGTACTTC. The gene calls are TRBV10-3 and TRBJ2-7; weak D call: TRBD2 (6 bases). Trimming took 6 bases from V and 6 from J, leaving 9 bases between them. Germline V lookup: CDR1 ENHRY, CDR2 SYGVKD. The CDR3 totals 11 residues.

The V gene is TRBV29-1, the J gene TRBJ2-3; TRBD2 aligns across 9 bases. V gave up 7 bases and J gave up 4 bases; unmatched junction bases: 12. Germline CDR1 is SQVTM and CDR2 is ANQGSEA. The CDR3 runs 15 residues. This chain's CDR3 is CSGLAGASSADTQYF. The CDR3 DNA reads as TGCAGCGGATTAGCGGGAGCCTCGAGCGCAGATACGCAGTATTTT.